The clone carrying this T cell receptor beta chain has a handful of counts. Antigen: not known. This sample's TCRbeta library carried unique molecular identifier barcodes. TCRdb analysed the PCR reads with MiXCR anew, one entry per CDR3 protein. This repertoire shows fewer than 1 million distinct CDR3 sequences, around 17% found once; its top ten account for about 5%. The sample originates from a study of T-cell reconstitution after alpha-beta-depleted transplantation in children. Findings and limits, study-wide: The main origin of T-cell counts and diversity one year after transplant was newly produced T cells. After transplant, at about two months, alpha-beta T cells were reportedly derived from several hundred expanded graft clones.

Trimming stripped 1 base from V and 2 bases from J, with 12 bases between. There are 15 residues in the CDR3. Germline values: CDR1 SGHRS, CDR2 YFSETQ. This sequence joins TRBV5-1 and TRBJ2-5, with D possibly being TRBD1 or TRBD2 (5 bases each). The source of this sequence is a male patient aged 10-17 years who had a stem cell transplant for acute lymphoblastic leukemia, so the T cells may come from the graft donor. The sequencing here drew on PBMCs, mostly from graft donor cells, taken 360 days after TCRalphabeta/CD19-depleted stem cell transplant. CDR3 DNA: TGCGCCAGCAGCTTGAGTGGGACGCCTCAAGAGACCCAGTACTTC. Amino acids: CASSLSGTPQETQYF.